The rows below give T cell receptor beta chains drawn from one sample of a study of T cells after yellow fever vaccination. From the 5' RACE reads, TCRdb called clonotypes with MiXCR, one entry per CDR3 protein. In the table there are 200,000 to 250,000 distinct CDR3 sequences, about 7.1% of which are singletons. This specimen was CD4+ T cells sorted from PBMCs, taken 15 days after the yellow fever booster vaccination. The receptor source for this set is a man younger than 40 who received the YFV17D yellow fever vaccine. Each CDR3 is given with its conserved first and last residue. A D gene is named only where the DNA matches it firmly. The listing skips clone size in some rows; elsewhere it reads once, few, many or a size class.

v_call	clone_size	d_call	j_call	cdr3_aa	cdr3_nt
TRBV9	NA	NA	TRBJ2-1	CASSFDLTVSYNEQFF	TGTGCCAGCAGCTTCGACCTGACGGTCTCCTACAATGAGCAGTTCTTC
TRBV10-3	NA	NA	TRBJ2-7	CAISESIRVSYEQYF	TGTGCCATCAGTGAGTCGATTCGGGTTTCCTACGAGCAGTACTTC
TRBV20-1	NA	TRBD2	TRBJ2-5	CSASVLAGGETQYF	TGCAGTGCTAGCGTACTAGCGGGAGGAGAGACCCAGTACTTC
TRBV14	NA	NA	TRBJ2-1	CASSQDPGGTYNEQFF	TGTGCCAGCAGCCAAGATCCAGGGGGGACCTACAATGAGCAGTTCTTC
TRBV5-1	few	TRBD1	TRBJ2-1	CASSRTGEGYNEQFF	TGCGCCAGCAGCCGGACAGGTGAGGGCTACAATGAGCAGTTCTTC
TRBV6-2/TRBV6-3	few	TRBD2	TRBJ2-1	CASSRPRQELAGGQQFF	TGTGCCAGCAGCCGTCCTCGTCAAGAGCTAGCGGGTGGACAGCAGTTCTTC
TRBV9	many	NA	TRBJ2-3	CASSVSRRNTDTQYF	TGTGCCAGCAGCGTGTCTCGGCGGAACACAGATACGCAGTATTTT
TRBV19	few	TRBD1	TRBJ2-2	CASSRKGTGPFTGELFF	TGTGCCAGTAGTAGGAAGGGGACAGGGCCTTTCACCGGGGAGCTGTTTTTT
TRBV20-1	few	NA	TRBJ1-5	CSARALGHQPQHF	TGCAGTGCTAGGGCCCTGGGGCATCAGCCCCAGCATTTT
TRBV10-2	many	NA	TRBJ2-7	CASSIPSRAGREQYF	TGCGCCAGCAGTATACCGAGCCGGGCAGGCCGCGAGCAGTACTTC
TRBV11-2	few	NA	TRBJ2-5	CASSFSAGAILETQYF	TGTGCCAGCAGCTTCTCGGCCGGAGCTATCTTAGAGACCCAGTACTTC
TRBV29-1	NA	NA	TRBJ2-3	CSVDPTVTQYF	TGCAGCGTTGACCCCACGGTTACGCAGTATTTT
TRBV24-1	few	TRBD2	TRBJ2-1	CATSDPTSGRRNEQFF	TGTGCCACCAGTGATCCGACTAGCGGGAGGAGGAATGAGCAGTTCTTC
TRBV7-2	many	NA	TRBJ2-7	CASSLESGVWYF	TGTGCCAGCAGCCTAGAATCGGGCGTTTGGTACTTC
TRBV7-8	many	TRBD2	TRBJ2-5	CASSLVLAGLNF	TGTGCCAGCAGCTTAGTACTAGCGGGACTCAACTTC
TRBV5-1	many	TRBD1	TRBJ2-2	CASSLLGQANTGELFF	TGCGCCAGCAGCCTGCTCGGACAGGCCAACACCGGGGAGCTGTTTTTT
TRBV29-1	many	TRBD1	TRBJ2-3	CSVTQGADTQYF	TGCAGCGTTACACAGGGGGCAGATACGCAGTATTTT
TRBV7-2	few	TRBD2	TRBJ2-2	CASSLRGGRTGELFF	TGTGCCAGCAGCTTACGGGGGGGGAGGACCGGGGAGCTGTTTTTT
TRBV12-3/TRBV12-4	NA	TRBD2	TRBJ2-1	CASSFTSGMGYEQFF	TGTGCCAGCAGTTTTACTAGCGGGATGGGTTATGAGCAGTTCTTC
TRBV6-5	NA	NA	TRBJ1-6	CASKPRGADNSPLHF	TGTGCCAGCAAACCCAGGGGAGCCGATAATTCACCCCTCCACTTT
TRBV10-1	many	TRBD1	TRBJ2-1	CASSAGTGRDEQFF	TGCGCCAGCAGTGCCGGGACAGGACGAGATGAGCAGTTCTTC
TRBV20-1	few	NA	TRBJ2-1	CSVPVPTGKFF	TGCAGTGTACCGGTACCGACGGGAAAGTTCTTC
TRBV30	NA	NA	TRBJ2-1	CAWSVKPSSYNEQFF	TGTGCCTGGAGTGTAAAGCCCTCCTCCTACAATGAGCAGTTCTTC
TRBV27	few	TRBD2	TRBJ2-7	CASSRRGGGGHEQYF	TGTGCCAGCAGTCGACGGGGCGGGGGGGGTCACGAGCAGTACTTC
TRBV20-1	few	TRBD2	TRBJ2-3	CSALKAGASTDTQYF	TGCAGTGCTCTAAAAGCGGGAGCTAGCACAGATACGCAGTATTTT
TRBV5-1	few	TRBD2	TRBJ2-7	CASSDGLAGGYEQYF	TGCGCCAGCAGCGACGGACTAGCGGGAGGGTACGAGCAGTACTTC
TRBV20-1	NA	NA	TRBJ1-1	CSARDPRTVNTEAFF	TGCAGTGCTAGAGATCCTAGGACGGTCAACACTGAAGCTTTCTTT
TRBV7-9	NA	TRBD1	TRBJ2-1	CASRPPPGTGGNEQFF	TGTGCCAGCAGACCCCCCCCCGGGACAGGGGGCAATGAGCAGTTCTTC
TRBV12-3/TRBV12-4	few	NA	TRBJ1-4	CASKPLGQLTNEKLFF	TGTGCCAGCAAACCCCTTGGACAGTTAACTAATGAAAAACTGTTTTTT
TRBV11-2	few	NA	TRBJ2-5	CASTQQGAGRGWTQYF	TGTGCCAGCACCCAACAGGGAGCGGGACGCGGCTGGACCCAGTACTTC
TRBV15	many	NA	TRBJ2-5	CATSRRVGETQYF	TGTGCCACCAGCAGGCGGGTGGGAGAGACCCAGTACTTC
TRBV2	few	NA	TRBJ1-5	CASSEWGLANSNQPQHF	TGTGCCAGCAGTGAATGGGGTCTCGCGAATAGCAATCAGCCCCAGCATTTT